This paragraph covers one T cell receptor (beta chain) sequence. The antigen is not known. This specimen belongs to a study of response to subunit inactivated influenza vaccine. Findings of the study overall: Seasonal influenza vaccination, on each occasion, was suggested by the authors to recruit few new T cells.

In TCRdb, the RT-PCR reads were re-called with MiXCR into one record per CDR3 protein. The sample consists of hundreds of thousands of distinct CDR3 sequences, approximately 17% of them appearing once. V was pared by 1 base and J by 4 bases, with 17 bases between. This CDR3 spans 16 amino acids. Germline loops: CDR1 SGHTA, CDR2 FQGNSA. The chain carries TRBV7-2 and TRBJ2-7, with D possibly being TRBD2 (5 bases). Here the sequenced sample was PBMCs from blood, taken 4 to 6 days after vaccination. The sequence was obtained from a man between 45 and 60 years old who received an inactivated influenza vaccine. The CDR3 region is CASSLVGGQARYEQYF. The DNA for the CDR3 is TGTGCCAGCAGCTTAGTCGGCGGGCAGGCAAGGTACGAGCAGTACTTC.